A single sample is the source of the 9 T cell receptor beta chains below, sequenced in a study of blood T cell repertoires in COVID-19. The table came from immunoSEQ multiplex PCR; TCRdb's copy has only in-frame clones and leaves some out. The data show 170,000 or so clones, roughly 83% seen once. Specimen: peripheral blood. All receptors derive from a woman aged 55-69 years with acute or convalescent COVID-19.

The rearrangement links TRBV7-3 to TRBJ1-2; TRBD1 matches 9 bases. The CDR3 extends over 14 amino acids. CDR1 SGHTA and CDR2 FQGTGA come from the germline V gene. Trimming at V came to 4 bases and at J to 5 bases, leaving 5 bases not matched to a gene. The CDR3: CASSSDRGGYGYTF. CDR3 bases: TGTGCCAGCAGCTCGGACAGGGGAGGGTATGGCTACACCTTC.

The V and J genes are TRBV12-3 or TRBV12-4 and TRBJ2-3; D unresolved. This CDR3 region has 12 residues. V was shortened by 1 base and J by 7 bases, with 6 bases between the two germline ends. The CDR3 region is CASSLDSYTQYF. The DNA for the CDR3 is TGTGCCAGCAGTTTAGACAGTTATACGCAGTATTTT.

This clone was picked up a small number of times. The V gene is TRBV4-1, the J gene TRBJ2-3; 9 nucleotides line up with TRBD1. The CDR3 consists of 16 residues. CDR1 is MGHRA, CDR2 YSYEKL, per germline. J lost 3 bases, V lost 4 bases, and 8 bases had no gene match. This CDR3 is CASSRGQGTKTDTQYF. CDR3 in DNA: TGCGCCAGCAGCCGAGGACAGGGGACCAAGACAGATACGCAGTATTTT.

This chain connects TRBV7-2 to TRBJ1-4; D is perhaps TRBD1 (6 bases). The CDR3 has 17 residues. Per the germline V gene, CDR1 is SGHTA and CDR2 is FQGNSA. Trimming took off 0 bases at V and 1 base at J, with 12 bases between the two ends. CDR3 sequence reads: CASSLAVGTRTNEKLFF. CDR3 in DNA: TGTGCCAGCAGCTTAGCGGTAGGGACACGAACTAATGAAAAACTGTTTTTT. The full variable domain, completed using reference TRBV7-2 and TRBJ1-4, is GAGVSQSPSNKVTEKGKDVELRCDPISGHTALYWYRQSLGQGLEFLIYFQGNSAPDKSGLPSDRFSAERTGGSVSTLTIQRTQQEDSAVYLCASSLAVGTRTNEKLFFGSGTQLSVL.

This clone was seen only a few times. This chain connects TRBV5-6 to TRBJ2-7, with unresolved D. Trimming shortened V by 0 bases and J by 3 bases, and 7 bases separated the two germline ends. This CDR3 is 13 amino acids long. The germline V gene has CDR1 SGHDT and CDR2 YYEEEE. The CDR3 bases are TGTGCCAGCAGCTTGGGGCCTGGCTACGAGCAGTACTTC. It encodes CASSLGPGYEQYF. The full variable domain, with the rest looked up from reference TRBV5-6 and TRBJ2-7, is DAGVTQSPTHLIKTRGQQVTLRCSPKSGHDTVSWYQQALGQGPQFIFQYYEEEERQRGNFPDRFSGHQFPNYSSELNVNALLLGDSALYLCASSLGPGYEQYFGPGTRLTVT.

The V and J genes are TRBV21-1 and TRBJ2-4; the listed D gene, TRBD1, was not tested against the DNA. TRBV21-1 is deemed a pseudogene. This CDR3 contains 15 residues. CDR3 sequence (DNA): TGTGCCAGCAGCAAAGACACAGAAGCCAAAAACATTCAGTACTTC. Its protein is CASSKDTEAKNIQYF.

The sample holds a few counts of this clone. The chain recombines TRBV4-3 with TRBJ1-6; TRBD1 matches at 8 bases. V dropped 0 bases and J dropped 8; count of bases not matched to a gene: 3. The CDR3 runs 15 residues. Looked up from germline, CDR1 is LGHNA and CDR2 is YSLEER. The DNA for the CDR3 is TGCGCCAGCAGCCAAGAGAACAGGGGGGATTCACCCCTCCACTTT. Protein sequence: CASSQENRGDSPLHF.

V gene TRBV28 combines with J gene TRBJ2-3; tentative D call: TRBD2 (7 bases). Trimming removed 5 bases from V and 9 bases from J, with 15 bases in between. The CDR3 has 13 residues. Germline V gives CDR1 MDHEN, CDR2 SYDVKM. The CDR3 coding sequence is TGTGCCAGCAGTGGGGGGGGCCCGGGCACGCAGTATTTT. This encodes CASSGGGPGTQYF.

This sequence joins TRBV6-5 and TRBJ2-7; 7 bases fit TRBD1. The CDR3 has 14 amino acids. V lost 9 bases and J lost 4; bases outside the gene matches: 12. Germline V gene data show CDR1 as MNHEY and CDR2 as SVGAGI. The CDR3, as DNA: TGTGCCAGTTCCCCGGGACAGATCTTTTACGAGCAGTACTTC. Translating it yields CASSPGQIFYEQYF.